This T cell receptor beta chain came from a study of CD8+ T cells in alopecia areata. Findings and caveats of the study: Scalp sequencing also captures normal skin's resident alphabeta T cells.

RNA extraction and reverse transcription yielded cDNA as sequencing template. Sequenced by immunoSEQ multiplex PCR; TCRdb stores in-frame clones only, minus some. The sample shows about 140,000 clones, about three fifths of them seen only once. This clone occurred once. Its matching antigen is unknown. The CDR3 is 14 residues long. The V end was cut by 3 bases, the J end by 4 bases, with 15 bases between. Per germline, CDR1 SQVTM and CDR2 ANQGSEA. The sequenced material came from CD4+ T cells sorted from blood. The TCR sequence derives from a human donor in good health. The chain combines TRBV29-1 with TRBJ1-2; TRBD1 is a possible D gene (6 bases). The CDR3 spells CSVEPTVGGYGYTF. CDR3 coding DNA: TGCAGCGTTGAGCCGACAGTAGGGGGCTATGGCTACACCTTC.